This T cell receptor beta chain came from a study of OX40 agonist ivuxolimab in advanced cancers. Study at large: Patients were given ivuxolimab, an antibody that agonizes OX40 (CD134).

A note on this clone: Its specificity is unknown.

Sampling times: baseline, cycle 4 day 1, cycle 7 day 1. TCRdb's table, derived via immunoSEQ multiplex PCR, lists solely in-frame clones and lacks some. The sample holds about 83,000 clones, approximately 79% seen once. Study results and caveats: In the 0.1 to 3.0 mg/kg range, CD4+ and CD8+ blood T cells had expanded clonally by week 6.

From germline, CDR1 is SEHNR and CDR2 FQNEAQ (reference sequence). V was clipped by 5 bases and J by 11 bases, with 19 bases between them. The CDR3 covers 14 residues. The rearrangement links TRBV7-9 to TRBJ1-5; D not resolved. Sequences were derived from CD4+ or CD8+ T cells sorted from blood, sampled in a trial of the OX40 agonist ivuxolimab. The sequence was collected from an adult with an advanced solid tumor such as melanoma, head and neck, liver or kidney cancer. The CDR3 DNA is TGTGCCAGCAGCAAAGACACTTTGAGTGCGTCCCAGCATTTT. The encoded protein is CASSKDTLSASQHF. Complete variable domain (other parts from reference TRBV7-9 and TRBJ1-5): DTGVSQNPRHKITKRGQNVTFRCDPISEHNRLYWYRQTLGQGPEFLTYFQNEAQLEKSRLLSDRFSAERPKGSFSTLEIQRTEQGDSAMYLCASSKDTLSASQHFGDGTRLSIL.